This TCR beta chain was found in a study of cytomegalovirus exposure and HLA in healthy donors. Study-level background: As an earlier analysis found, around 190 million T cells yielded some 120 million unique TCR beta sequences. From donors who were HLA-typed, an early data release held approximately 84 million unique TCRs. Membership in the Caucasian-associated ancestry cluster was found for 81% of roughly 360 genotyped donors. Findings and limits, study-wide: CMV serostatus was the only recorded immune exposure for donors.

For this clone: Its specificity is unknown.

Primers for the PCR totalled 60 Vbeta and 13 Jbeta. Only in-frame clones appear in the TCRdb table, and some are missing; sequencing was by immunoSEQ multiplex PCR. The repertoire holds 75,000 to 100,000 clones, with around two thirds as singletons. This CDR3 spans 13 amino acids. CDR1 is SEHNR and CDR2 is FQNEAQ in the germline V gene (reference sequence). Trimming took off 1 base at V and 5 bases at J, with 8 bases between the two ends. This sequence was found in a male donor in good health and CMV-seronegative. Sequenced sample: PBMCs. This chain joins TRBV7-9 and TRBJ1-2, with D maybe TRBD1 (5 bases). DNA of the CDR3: TGTGCCAGCAGCTTAGTGACAGCTTATGGCTACACCTTC. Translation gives CASSLVTAYGYTF. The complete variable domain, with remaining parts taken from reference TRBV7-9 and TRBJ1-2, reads DTGVSQNPRHKITKRGQNVTFRCDPISEHNRLYWYRQTLGQGPEFLTYFQNEAQLEKSRLLSDRFSAERPKGSFSTLEIQRTEQGDSAMYLCASSLVTAYGYTFGSGTRLTVV.